This T cell receptor (beta chain) appears in the sequencing data of a study of blood T cell repertoires in COVID-19. Study summary: There were acute and convalescent COVID-19 samples, and they came from the United States, Italy and Spain. T cells, B-cell-depleted T cells, or PBMCs provided the cDNA or gDNA that served as material.

Per the original methods: Scientists estimated how many nucleated cells there were by amplifying reference gene primers. The repertoire was sequenced with immunoSEQ multiplex PCR; TCRdb's copy has only in-frame clones and lacks some. V and J calls and clone size follow that table, whereas D and trimming were derived from the DNA. Of 250,000 to 350,000 clones in the sample, 85% are singletons; the top ten hold 2.5%. Trimming left V 3 bases short and J 6 bases short, with 16 bases between. Germline loops: CDR1 SGDLS, CDR2 YYNGEE. The CDR3 consists of 15 residues. Cohort assignment relied on participant-reported clinical history.

The TCR was taken from a woman aged 45-65 years who had recovered from COVID-19. The chain uses TRBV9 and TRBJ1-5; D call uncertain. Sequencing was performed on PBMCs or T cells enriched from blood (not recorded which). CDR3 region: CASSGPGAEGQPQHF. CDR3 DNA sequence: TGTGCCAGCAGCGGACCGGGCGCGGAGGGTCAGCCCCAGCATTTT.